In this sample, the clone carrying this T cell receptor beta chain turned up a few times. This PCR relied on a set of 60 Vbeta primers and 13 Jbeta primers. Measured with immunoSEQ multiplex PCR; TCRdb has only the in-frame clones, and not every one. Among roughly 190,000 clones, approximately 70% were seen once, and the ten largest hold around 3.2%. The sample is drawn from a study of cytomegalovirus exposure and HLA in healthy donors. V shed 4 bases and J 7 bases; nucleotides not matched to a gene: 4. From germline, CDR1 is SGHNT and CDR2 YYREEE (reference sequence). This CDR3 has 14 residues. The source of this sequence is a woman under 40 in good health and CMV-seropositive. This chain connects TRBV5-4 to TRBJ2-4; 11 nucleotides agree with TRBD1. The sample taken for sequencing was PBMCs. As DNA, the CDR3 is TGTGCCAGCAGCCCGGACAGGGGGCGCAACATTCAGTACTTC. Translating gives CASSPDRGRNIQYF.